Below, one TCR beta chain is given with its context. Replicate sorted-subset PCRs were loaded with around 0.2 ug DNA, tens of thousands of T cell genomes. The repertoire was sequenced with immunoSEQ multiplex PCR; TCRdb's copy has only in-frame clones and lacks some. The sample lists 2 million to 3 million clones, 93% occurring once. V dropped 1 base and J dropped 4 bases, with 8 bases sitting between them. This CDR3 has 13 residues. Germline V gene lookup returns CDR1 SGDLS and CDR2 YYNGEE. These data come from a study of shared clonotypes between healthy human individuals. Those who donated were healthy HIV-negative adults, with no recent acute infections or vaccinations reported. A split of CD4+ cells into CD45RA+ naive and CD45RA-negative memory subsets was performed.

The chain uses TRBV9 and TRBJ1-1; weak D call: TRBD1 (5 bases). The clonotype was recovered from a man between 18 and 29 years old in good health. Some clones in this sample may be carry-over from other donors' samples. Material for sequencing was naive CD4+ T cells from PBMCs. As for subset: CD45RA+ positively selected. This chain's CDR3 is CASSVRGLTEAFF. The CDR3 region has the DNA TGTGCCAGCAGCGTAAGGGGTCTCACTGAAGCTTTCTTT.